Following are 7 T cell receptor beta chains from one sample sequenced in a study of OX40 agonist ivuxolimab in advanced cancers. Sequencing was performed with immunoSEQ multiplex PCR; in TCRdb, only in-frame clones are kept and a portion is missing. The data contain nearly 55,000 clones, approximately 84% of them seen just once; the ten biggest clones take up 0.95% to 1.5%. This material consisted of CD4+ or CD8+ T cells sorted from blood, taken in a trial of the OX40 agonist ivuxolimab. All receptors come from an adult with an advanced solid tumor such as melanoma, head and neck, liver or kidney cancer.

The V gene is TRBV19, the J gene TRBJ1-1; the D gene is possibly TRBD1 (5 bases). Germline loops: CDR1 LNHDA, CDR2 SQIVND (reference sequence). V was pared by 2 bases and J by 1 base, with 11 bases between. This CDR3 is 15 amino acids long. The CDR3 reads CASSIRNRPNTEAFF. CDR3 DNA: TGTGCCAGTAGTATAAGAAACAGGCCGAACACTGAAGCTTTCTTT.

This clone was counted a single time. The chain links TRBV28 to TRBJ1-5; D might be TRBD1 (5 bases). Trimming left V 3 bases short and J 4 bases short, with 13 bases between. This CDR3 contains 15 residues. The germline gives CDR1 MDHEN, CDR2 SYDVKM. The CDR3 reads CASSFSAQGNQPQHF. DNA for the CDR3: TGTGCCAGCAGTTTTTCGGCCCAGGGTAATCAGCCCCAGCATTTT.

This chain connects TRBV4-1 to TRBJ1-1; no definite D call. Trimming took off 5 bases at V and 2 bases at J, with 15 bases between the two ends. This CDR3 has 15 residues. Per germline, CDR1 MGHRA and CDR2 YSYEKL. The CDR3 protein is CASSGIGRENTEAFF. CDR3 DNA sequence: TGCGCCAGCAGCGGAATAGGCCGAGAAAACACTGAAGCTTTCTTT.

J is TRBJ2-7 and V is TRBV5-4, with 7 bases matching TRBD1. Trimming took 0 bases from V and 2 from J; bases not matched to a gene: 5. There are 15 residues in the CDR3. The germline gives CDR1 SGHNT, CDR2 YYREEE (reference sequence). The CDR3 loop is CASSLGQGRPYEQYF. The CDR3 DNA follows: TGTGCCAGCAGCTTGGGACAGGGACGACCCTACGAGCAGTACTTC.

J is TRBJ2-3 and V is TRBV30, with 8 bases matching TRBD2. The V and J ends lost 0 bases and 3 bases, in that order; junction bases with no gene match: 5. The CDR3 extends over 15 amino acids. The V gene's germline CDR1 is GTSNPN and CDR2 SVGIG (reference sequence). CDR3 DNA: TGTGCCTGGAGTGTTCCAGCGGGAGTAACAGATACGCAGTATTTT. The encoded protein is CAWSVPAGVTDTQYF.

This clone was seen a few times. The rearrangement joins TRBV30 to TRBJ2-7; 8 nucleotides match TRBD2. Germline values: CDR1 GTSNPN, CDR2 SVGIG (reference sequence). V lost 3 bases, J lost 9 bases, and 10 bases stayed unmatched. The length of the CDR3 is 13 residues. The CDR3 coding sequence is TGTGCCTGGAGCCCCCTAGCGGGCCCGGGGCAGTACTTC. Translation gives CAWSPLAGPGQYF.

This CDR3 is CASSLGDTRGYEQYF. The DNA of the CDR3 is TGTGCCAGCAGCTTAGGGGATACTAGGGGCTACGAGCAGTACTTC. The V gene is TRBV7-9, the J gene TRBJ2-7; either TRBD1 or TRBD2 may supply D (5 bases each). Germline lookup yields CDR1 SEHNR and CDR2 FQNEAQ (reference sequence). The CDR3 totals 15 residues. Trimming stripped 1 base from V and 3 bases from J, with 13 bases between.